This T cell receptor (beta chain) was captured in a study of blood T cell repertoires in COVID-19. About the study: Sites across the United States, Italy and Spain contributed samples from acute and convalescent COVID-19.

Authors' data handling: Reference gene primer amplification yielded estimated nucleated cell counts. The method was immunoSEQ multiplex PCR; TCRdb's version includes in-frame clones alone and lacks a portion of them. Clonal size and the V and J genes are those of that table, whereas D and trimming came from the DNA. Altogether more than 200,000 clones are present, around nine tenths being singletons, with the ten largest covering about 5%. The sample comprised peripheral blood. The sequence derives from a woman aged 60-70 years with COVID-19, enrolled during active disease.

Written as DNA, the CDR3 is TGTGCCAGGGAAGACAGGGGGCCCTGTTCGAGCACTGAAGCTTTCTTT. This translates into CAREDRGPCSSTEAFF. J is TRBJ1-1 and V is TRBV28; TRBD1 matches at 10 bases. CDR3 size: 16 residues. With 9 bases clipped from V and 4 bases from J, the junction kept 14 bases outside the gene matches. Germline V gene sequence: CDR1 MDHEN, CDR2 SYDVKM.